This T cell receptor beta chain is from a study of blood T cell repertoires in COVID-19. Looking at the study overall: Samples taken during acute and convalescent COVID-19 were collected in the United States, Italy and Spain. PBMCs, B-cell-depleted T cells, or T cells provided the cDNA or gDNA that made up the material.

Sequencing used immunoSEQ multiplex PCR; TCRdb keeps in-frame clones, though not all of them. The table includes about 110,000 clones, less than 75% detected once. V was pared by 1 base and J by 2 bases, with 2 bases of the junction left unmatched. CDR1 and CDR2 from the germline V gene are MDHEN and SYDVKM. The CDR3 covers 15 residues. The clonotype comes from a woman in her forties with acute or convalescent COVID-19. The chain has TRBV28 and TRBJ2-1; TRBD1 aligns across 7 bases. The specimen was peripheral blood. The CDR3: CASSLFQGAYNEQFF. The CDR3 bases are TGTGCCAGCAGTTTATTCCAGGGGGCCTACAATGAGCAGTTCTTC.